This TCR beta chain appears in the sequencing data of a study of vaccination and CD4 T cells after COVID-19. Overall study: Investigators stimulated cells with overlapping spike peptides drawn from SARS-CoV-2, HCoV-NL63, HCoV-OC43 and HCoV-229E.

Cultured CD4+ T cell DNA underwent sequencing with the Oncomine TCR Beta short-read assay. TCRdb independently ran MiXCR on the PCR reads; one entry per CDR3 protein. The sample contains roughly 16,000 distinct CDR3 sequences, around half of which appear only once. This clonotype was seen a few times. No antigen is known for it. General observations from the study: Going from approximately 21 to 38, median SARS-CoV-2-reactive clonotypes did not rise significantly.

The treatment: approximately 10-day PBMC culture with coronavirus spike peptide pools or control peptides (ViraFEST assay). The V segment lost 5 bases and the J segment 1 base; nucleotides outside the gene matches: 6. The CDR3 consists of 15 residues. Germline assignment: CDR1 SGHTA and CDR2 FQGTGA. The sample consisted of CD4+ T cells from blood, cultured in vitro, taken before SARS-CoV-2 vaccination. The clonotype comes from a human donor who had recovered from COVID-19. The V gene is TRBV7-3, the J gene TRBJ2-3; 7 bases line up with TRBD1. The CDR3 DNA reads TGTGCCAGCAGCCAACTAGGGGGCGGCACAGATACGCAGTATTTT. Its protein is CASSQLGGGTDTQYF.